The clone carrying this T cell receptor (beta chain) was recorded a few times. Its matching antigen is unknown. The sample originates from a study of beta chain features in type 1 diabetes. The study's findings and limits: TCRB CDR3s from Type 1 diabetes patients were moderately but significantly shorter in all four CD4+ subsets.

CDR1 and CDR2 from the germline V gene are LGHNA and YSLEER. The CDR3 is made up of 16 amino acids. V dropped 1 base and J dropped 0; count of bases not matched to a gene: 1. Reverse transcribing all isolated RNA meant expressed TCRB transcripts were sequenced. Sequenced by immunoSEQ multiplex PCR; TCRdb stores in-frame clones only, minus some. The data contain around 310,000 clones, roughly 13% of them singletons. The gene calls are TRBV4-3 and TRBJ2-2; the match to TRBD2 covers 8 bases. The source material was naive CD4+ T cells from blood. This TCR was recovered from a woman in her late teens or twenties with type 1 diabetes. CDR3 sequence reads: CASSQAGGTNTGELFF. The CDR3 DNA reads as TGCGCCAGCAGCCAAGCGGGAGGGACGAACACCGGGGAGCTGTTTTTT.